Following are 26 T cell receptor beta chains from one sample sequenced in a study of OX40 agonist ivuxolimab in advanced cancers. Clones were read by immunoSEQ multiplex PCR, and TCRdb kept only the in-frame ones, dropping some. The sample holds 43,000 or so clones; roughly 86% are singletons and the top ten take around 1.1%. The sequencing here drew on CD4+ or CD8+ T cells sorted from blood, taken in a trial of the OX40 agonist ivuxolimab. These TCRs come from an adult with an advanced solid tumor such as melanoma, head and neck, liver or kidney cancer.

The count of this clone is one. The chain is built from TRBV4-1 and TRBJ2-6; TRBD1 matches at 9 bases. The CDR3 loop spans 18 amino acids. The V segment lost 4 bases and the J segment 1 base; nucleotides outside the gene matches: 8. CDR1 MGHRA and CDR2 YSYEKL come from the germline V gene. The CDR3 spells CASSPPGQGISGANVLTF. The CDR3 DNA follows: TGCGCCAGCAGCCCCCCGGGACAGGGCATATCTGGGGCCAACGTCCTGACTTTC.

V gene TRBV2 combines with J gene TRBJ2-1, with D possibly TRBD2 on 6 matching bases. This CDR3 spans 13 amino acids. Germline V gene data show CDR1 as SNHLY and CDR2 as FYNNEI. V was clipped by 8 bases and J by 4 bases, with 12 bases between them. CDR3 in DNA: TGTGCCAGCGCCAGCGGGCGATACAATGAGCAGTTCTTC. Translation: CASASGRYNEQFF.

This rearrangement joins TRBV18 to TRBJ2-3; 9 nucleotides line up with TRBD1. In germline, CDR1 is KGHSH, CDR2 LQKENI. The CDR3 spans 14 residues. Trimming cost V 6 bases and J 4 bases; bases outside gene matches: 5. The CDR3 DNA follows: TGTGCCAGCTCGCCGACAGGGGGTTCAGATACGCAGTATTTT. Its translation: CASSPTGGSDTQYF. The variable domain in full, with the rest retrieved from reference TRBV18 and TRBJ2-3, is NAGVMQNPRHLVRRRGQEARLRCSPMKGHSHVYWYRQLPEEGLKFMVYLQKENIIDESGMPKERFSAEFPKEGPSILRIQQVVRGDSAAYFCASSPTGGSDTQYFGPGTRLTVL.

Only a few counts were recorded for this clone. The gene calls are TRBV30 and TRBJ2-5; tentative D call: TRBD2 (6 bases). In germline, CDR1 is GTSNPN, CDR2 SVGIG (reference sequence). Trimming took 2 bases from V and 4 from J, leaving 11 bases between them. The CDR3 has 13 amino acids. The CDR3 reads CAWSRQGGETQYF. CDR3 bases: TGTGCCTGGAGTAGGCAGGGAGGAGAGACCCAGTACTTC.

This clone was observed once. The chain couples TRBV25-1 to TRBJ2-6; D is perhaps TRBD2 (5 bases). Trimming shortened V by 6 bases and J by 0 bases, and 12 bases separated the two germline ends. The CDR3 sequence is 16 residues long. Germline lookup yields CDR1 MGHDK and CDR2 SYGVNS. Here the CDR3 reads CASSLGDNSGANVLTF. The CDR3 DNA is TGTGCCAGCAGCCTCGGGGATAACTCTGGGGCCAACGTCCTGACTTTC.

V and J are TRBV11-3 and TRBJ2-1, with 8 nucleotides matching TRBD2. Trimming at V came to 0 bases and at J to 6 bases, leaving 4 bases not matched to a gene. The CDR3 sequence is 15 residues long. Germline-derived CDR1 and CDR2 are SGHNT and YENEEA. This CDR3 reads CASSLETSVGNEQFF. CDR3 sequence (DNA): TGTGCCAGCAGCTTAGAGACTAGCGTAGGCAATGAGCAGTTCTTC.

The V gene is TRBV5-1, the J gene TRBJ2-7; 10 bases agree with TRBD2. Germline V gives CDR1 SGHRS, CDR2 YFSETQ. This CDR3 comprises 15 residues. The V and J ends lost 3 bases and 4 bases, in that order; junction bases with no gene match: 7. The CDR3 coding sequence is TGCGCCAGCAGCTCCCAAGCGGGAGGGGTATACGAGCAGTACTTC. It specifies CASSSQAGGVYEQYF.

Only a few counts were recorded for this clone. V usage is TRBV6-5 and J usage is TRBJ2-7; 9 nucleotides agree with TRBD1. The CDR3 is 14 residues long. V was pared by 4 bases and J by 2 bases, with 3 bases of the junction left unmatched. The germline gives CDR1 MNHEY, CDR2 SVGAGI. The CDR3 DNA is TGTGCCAGCAGTTGGGGACAGGGCACCTACGAGCAGTACTTC. Its translation is CASSWGQGTYEQYF.

The chain joins TRBV28 to TRBJ2-7; D is unresolved. The CDR3 totals 11 residues. V lost 5 bases, J lost 2 bases, and 4 bases lay in between. In germline, CDR1 is MDHEN, CDR2 SYDVKM. The CDR3 nucleotides are TGTGCCAGCAGTATCACCTACGAGCAGTACTTC. Encoded protein: CASSITYEQYF.

The chain carries TRBV5-6 and TRBJ1-1, with D unresolved. CDR3 length equals 13 residues. V shed 0 bases and J shed 4 bases, with 7 bases lying between them. The germline CDR1 and CDR2 sequences are SGHDT and YYEEEE. The CDR3 sequence is CASSLEDATEAFF. In DNA, the CDR3 is TGTGCCAGCAGCTTGGAGGATGCCACTGAAGCTTTCTTT. The full variable domain, with the rest looked up from reference TRBV5-6 and TRBJ1-1, is DAGVTQSPTHLIKTRGQQVTLRCSPKSGHDTVSWYQQALGQGPQFIFQYYEEEERQRGNFPDRFSGHQFPNYSSELNVNALLLGDSALYLCASSLEDATEAFFGQGTRLTVV.

This chain joins TRBV19 and TRBJ1-5; D ambiguous. Per germline, CDR1 LNHDA and CDR2 SQIVND (reference sequence). The V gene lost 1 base and the J gene lost 4 bases, with 8 bases spanning the gap. CDR3 size: 14 residues. DNA of the CDR3: TGTGCCAGTAGTATAGTTGGGCCGAATCAGCCCCAGCATTTT. Its translation: CASSIVGPNQPQHF.

CDR3 region: CASSQKAAGTNTGELFF. The CDR3 region has the DNA TGCGCCAGCAGTCAAAAGGCAGCGGGGACGAACACCGGGGAGCTGTTTTTT. The chain recombines TRBV4-3 with TRBJ2-2; 7 bases agree with TRBD2. V trimming: 6 bases; J trimming: 0 bases; junction bases outside the gene matches: 10. The CDR3 sequence is 17 residues long. Germline V gene sequence: CDR1 LGHNA, CDR2 YSLEER.

The gene calls are TRBV28 and TRBJ2-2; TRBD1 aligns across 9 bases. The CDR3 has 18 amino acids. Losses at the gene ends were 0 bases for V and 1 base for J; bases not matched to a gene: 6. Per germline, CDR1 MDHEN and CDR2 SYDVKM. CDR3 sequence reads: CASSLWGGQGLNTGELFF. The CDR3 DNA reads as TGTGCCAGCAGTTTATGGGGGGGACAGGGACTGAACACCGGGGAGCTGTTTTTT.

This chain links TRBV28 with TRBJ2-7, with D perhaps TRBD2 (6 bases). Trimming stripped 6 bases from V and 9 bases from J, with 24 bases between. Germline-derived CDR1 and CDR2 are MDHEN and SYDVKM. The CDR3 runs 15 residues. The CDR3 sequence: CASSPAGTGLRWQYF. CDR3 nucleotides: TGTGCCAGCAGCCCAGCCGGGACTGGGTTAAGGTGGCAGTACTTC. The complete variable domain, with remaining parts taken from reference TRBV28 and TRBJ2-7, reads DVKVTQSSRYLVKRTGEKVFLECVQDMDHENMFWYRQDPGLGLRLIYFSYDVKMKEKGDIPEGYSVSREKKERFSLILESASTNQTSMYLCASSPAGTGLRWQYFGPGTRLTVT.

The chain employs TRBV30 and TRBJ2-3; 8 nucleotides match TRBD1. From germline, CDR1 is GTSNPN and CDR2 SVGIG (reference sequence). The V segment lost 2 bases and the J segment 0 bases; nucleotides outside the gene matches: 4. The CDR3 extends over 15 amino acids. The CDR3 DNA reads TGTGCCTGGAGTCCGGGACAGGCGAGCACAGATACGCAGTATTTT. This sequence encodes CAWSPGQASTDTQYF.

The chain couples TRBV10-3 to TRBJ1-1; D call uncertain. This CDR3 is built from 14 residues. Germline V gene lookup returns CDR1 ENHRY and CDR2 SYGVKD. V was shortened by 4 bases and J by 0 bases, with 9 bases between the two germline ends. The CDR3 bases are TGTGCCATCAGTGTCGAACGGATGAACACTGAAGCTTTCTTT. Protein: CAISVERMNTEAFF.

The chain has TRBV7-8 and TRBJ1-5; D is perhaps TRBD1 (5 bases). Deletions cut 4 bases from V and 10 bases from J, with 17 bases between. This CDR3 contains 14 residues. Germline CDR1 is SGHVS and CDR2 is FQNEAQ. The CDR3 DNA reads TGTGCCAGCAGCTCCGGGGCAGTCCCGGGTCCCCAGCATTTT. This encodes CASSSGAVPGPQHF.

The chain joins TRBV7-2 to TRBJ2-5; 7 positions agree with TRBD1. The tail of the sequence fits TRBJ2-7 better, so the J call may be wrong. Germline CDR1 SGHTA, CDR2 FQGNSA. The CDR3 extends over 14 amino acids. CDR3: CASSPRQGRYEQYF. For the CDR3, the DNA is TGTGCCAGCAGCCCCCGACAGGGAAGGTACGAGCAGTACTTC.

This rearrangement joins TRBV28 to TRBJ1-4; 8 positions agree with TRBD1. Per germline, CDR1 MDHEN and CDR2 SYDVKM. V trimming: 6 bases; J trimming: 8 bases; junction bases outside the gene matches: 8. CDR3 length: 14 residues. The CDR3 DNA is TGTGCCAGCAGCGCAGGGGGCGCGAGGGAAAAACTGTTTTTT. Encoded protein: CASSAGGAREKLFF.

V is TRBV2 and J is TRBJ2-1, with 12 bases aligning to TRBD2. Germline lookup yields CDR1 SNHLY and CDR2 FYNNEI. The CDR3 runs 14 residues. Losses at the gene ends were 6 bases for V and 9 bases for J; bases not matched to a gene: 6. The CDR3 DNA reads TGTGCCAGCAGCGAACGGACTAGCGGGACTGAGCAGTTCTTC. It translates to CASSERTSGTEQFF.

The CDR3 loop reads CASRKTSGKRNEQYF. DNA for the CDR3: TGTGCCAGCAGAAAGACTAGCGGGAAAAGGAACGAGCAGTACTTC. The chain combines TRBV27 with TRBJ2-7, with 11 positions matching TRBD2. Germline loops: CDR1 MNHEY, CDR2 SMNVEV (reference sequence). Trimming took 6 bases from V and 5 from J; bases not matched to a gene: 9. CDR3 length: 15 amino acids.

The CDR3 nucleotides are TGTGCCAGCTCATCCACCGCTGACAGCCGGGGGTCCCAGTACTTC. This translates into CASSSTADSRGSQYF. The J gene is TRBJ2-5, the V gene TRBV18, with D perhaps matching TRBD2 (6 bases). Per the germline V gene, CDR1 is KGHSH and CDR2 is LQKENI. The length of the CDR3 is 15 residues. V was pared by 5 bases and J by 9 bases, with 22 bases between.

The chain combines TRBV9 with TRBJ1-6; possibly TRBD1 for D (6 bases). The CDR3 is made up of 15 amino acids. The germline V gene encodes CDR1 SGDLS and CDR2 YYNGEE. V lost 0 bases and J lost 4, with 8 bases in between. This CDR3 is CASSVAQGYNSPLHF. CDR3 nucleotides: TGTGCCAGCAGCGTAGCACAGGGATATAATTCACCCCTCCACTTT.

This rearrangement joins TRBV7-9 to TRBJ1-1, with a tentative D call TRBD1 (5 bases). The CDR3 spans 13 residues. Germline-derived CDR1 and CDR2 are SEHNR and FQNEAQ (reference sequence). The V end lost 3 bases, the J end lost 4 bases, and 9 bases lay between the germline ends. The CDR3, as DNA: TGTGCCAGCAGCTTCCAAGGGGCCACTGAAGCTTTCTTT. It yields the protein CASSFQGATEAFF.

The rearrangement joins TRBV7-2 to TRBJ2-3, with 8 bases matching TRBD2. The CDR3 covers 14 residues. The junction had 7 bases not matched to a gene; V was cut back by 5 bases and J by 6 bases. Germline V gives CDR1 SGHTA, CDR2 FQGNSA. As DNA, the CDR3 is TGTGCCAGCAGCCGGGAGGGGCGGTTCGATACGCAGTATTTT. It yields the protein CASSREGRFDTQYF.

V usage is TRBV4-3 and J usage is TRBJ2-2; 8 positions agree with TRBD2. Germline trimming cut 0 bases from V and 5 bases from J; bases unmatched to any gene: 5. Per germline, CDR1 LGHNA and CDR2 YSLEER. This CDR3 contains 16 residues. CDR3 loop: CASSQDGTRRTGELFF. CDR3 bases: TGCGCCAGCAGCCAAGACGGGACTAGGAGGACCGGGGAGCTGTTTTTT.